The 31 T cell receptor beta chains given below trace back to one sample, sequenced in a study of blood T cell repertoires in COVID-19 (dated by TCRdb to 2018 to 2021). Libraries were made using the immunoSEQ multiplex PCR assay. TCRdb carries this immuneACCESS record with in-frame sequences only. Its versions omit some clonotypes, under half of them owing to an unresolved V gene in the studies checked, with the rest unexplained. The sample records approximately 20,000 clones, over 60% of which are singletons. The biggest ten clones account for roughly 12% of the sample. The sample was peripheral blood. These receptors all come from a man in his 60s with active COVID-19.

This clone has only a few counts. This chain connects TRBV5-5 to TRBJ1-6, with 7 bases aligning to TRBD1. Germline CDR1 is SGHKS and CDR2 is YYEKEE (reference sequence). V was clipped by 1 base and J by 7 bases; unmatched bases: 5. This CDR3 contains 15 residues. The CDR3 sequence is CASSLLGQTNSPLHF. The DNA of the CDR3 is TGTGCCAGCAGCTTGTTGGGACAGACCAATTCACCCCTCCACTTT.

This clone was counted only a few times. The CDR3 DNA reads as TGCGCCAGCAGTGAGTGGGAGGGGGAGGGCAATCAGCCCCAGCATTTT. Its translation: CASSEWEGEGNQPQHF. V is TRBV10-1 and J is TRBJ1-5; a weak D match, TRBD1 (6 bases). From germline, CDR1 is WNHNN and CDR2 SYGVQD (reference sequence). Between the trimmed V and J ends, which lost 1 base and 2 bases, there was a span of 12 bases. The CDR3 totals 16 residues.

The chain carries TRBV9 and TRBJ1-5; maybe TRBD1 (5 bases). The CDR3 sequence is 14 residues long. In germline, CDR1 is SGDLS, CDR2 YYNGEE. Deletions cut 3 bases from V and 4 bases from J, with 11 bases between. The CDR3 nucleotides are TGTGCCAGCAGCGCAGCAGGGCAAAATCAGCCCCAGCATTTT. It is translated as CASSAAGQNQPQHF.

The CDR3 DNA is TGTGCAAGTCGCTCGGGACTAGCGCAACCCTACGAGCAGTACTTC. It codes for CASRSGLAQPYEQYF. This chain joins TRBV12-2 and TRBJ2-7; the listed D gene, TRBD2, was not tested against the DNA. TRBV12-2 is tagged as a pseudogene. The CDR3 is made up of 15 amino acids.

The chain employs TRBV12-3 or TRBV12-4 and TRBJ1-3; D is unresolved. This CDR3 comprises 13 residues. V was shortened by 1 base and J by 8 bases, with 9 bases between the two germline ends. This chain's CDR3 is CASSLEVRDTIYF. For the CDR3, the DNA is TGTGCCAGCAGTTTAGAGGTGCGGGACACCATATATTTT.

The chain employs TRBV18 and TRBJ2-7; D gene uncertain. Germline V gene lookup returns CDR1 KGHSH and CDR2 LQKENI. Trimming took off 1 base at V and 2 bases at J, with 12 bases between the two ends. The CDR3 length is 15 residues. The CDR3 protein is CASSPRSGSPYEQYF. The DNA for the CDR3 is TGTGCCAGCTCACCACGTTCCGGGTCCCCCTACGAGCAGTACTTC. Complete variable domain (other parts from reference TRBV18 and TRBJ2-7): NAGVMQNPRHLVRRRGQEARLRCSPMKGHSHVYWYRQLPEEGLKFMVYLQKENIIDESGMPKERFSAEFPKEGPSILRIQQVVRGDSAAYFCASSPRSGSPYEQYFGPGTRLTVT.

The V and J genes are TRBV19 and TRBJ2-2, with a weak D call TRBD2 (6 bases). The CDR3 has 15 amino acids. CDR1 is LNHDA and CDR2 is SQIVND in the germline V gene (reference sequence). The V gene lost 4 bases and the J gene lost 4 bases, with 13 bases spanning the gap. The CDR3 sequence: CASSNEAGITGELFF. CDR3 sequence (DNA): TGTGCCAGTAGTAATGAGGCGGGAATCACCGGGGAGCTGTTTTTT.

The CDR3 loop reads CASSMSHSSNTEAFF. The CDR3 region has the DNA TGTGCCAGTAGTATGTCCCACAGTTCGAACACTGAAGCTTTCTTT. The V and J genes are TRBV19 and TRBJ1-1; D unresolved. Looked up from germline, CDR1 is LNHDA and CDR2 is SQIVND (reference sequence). The ends were cut back, 3 bases at V and 1 base at J, with 12 bases in the middle. CDR3 length equals 15 residues.

The chain carries TRBV20-1 and TRBJ2-1; 7 bases line up with TRBD2. CDR3 length equals 14 residues. The germline V gene encodes CDR1 DFQATT and CDR2 SNEGSKA (reference sequence). J gave up 4 bases and V 3 bases, and 6 bases lay outside the gene matches. The CDR3 DNA reads as TGCAGTGCTAGTAGGCGGGAGAGTTACAATGAGCAGTTCTTC. Translation: CSASRRESYNEQFF.

This chain uses TRBV18 with TRBJ1-2; D call uncertain. There are 13 residues in the CDR3. Germline assignment: CDR1 KGHSH and CDR2 LQKENI. V lost 5 bases to trimming and J lost 2 bases, with 9 bases between them. The chain's CDR3 is CASSEGSNYGYTF. CDR3 nucleotides: TGTGCCAGCTCAGAGGGCAGCAACTATGGCTACACCTTC.

The genes are TRBV28 and TRBJ1-3; possible D gene TRBD1, 5 bases. This CDR3 spans 13 amino acids. In germline, CDR1 is MDHEN, CDR2 SYDVKM. V dropped 10 bases and J dropped 1 base, with 11 bases sitting between them. The CDR3: CATDRGSGNTIYF. The CDR3, as DNA: TGTGCCACCGATAGGGGATCTGGAAACACCATATATTTT.

The chain couples TRBV9 to TRBJ2-3; 8 bases agree with TRBD2. There are 14 residues in the CDR3. The V gene's germline CDR1 is SGDLS and CDR2 YYNGEE. J was trimmed by 5 bases and V by 4 bases; bases with no gene match: 6. CDR3 coding DNA: TGTGCCAGCAGCTCTGGACTAGCTATAGATACGCAGTATTTT. It codes for CASSSGLAIDTQYF.

V usage is TRBV11-2 and J usage is TRBJ2-5; 9 nucleotides line up with TRBD1. This CDR3 contains 14 residues. Germline values: CDR1 SGHAT, CDR2 FQNNGV. V shed 4 bases and J 4 bases; nucleotides not matched to a gene: 4. The CDR3 loop reads CASSSGQGVETQYF. CDR3 DNA: TGTGCCAGCAGCTCGGGACAGGGCGTAGAGACCCAGTACTTC.

The V gene is TRBV3-1 (or the pseudogene TRBV3-2), the J gene TRBJ1-1; 10 bases line up with TRBD1. With 1 base clipped from V and 5 bases from J, the junction kept 7 bases outside the gene matches. This CDR3 spans 16 amino acids. CDR1 is LGHDT, CDR2 YNNKEL, per germline (reference sequence). CDR3 protein: CASSQGQGASSTEAFF. In DNA form, the CDR3 reads TGTGCCAGCAGCCAAGGACAGGGGGCATCGAGTACTGAAGCTTTCTTT.

The chain employs TRBV11-2 and TRBJ2-1, with D possibly being TRBD1 (6 bases). CDR1 and CDR2 (germline): SGHAT, FQNNGV. The CDR3 extends over 11 amino acids. DNA of the CDR3: TGTTCCACAGGGTCTTTGGGTGAGCAGTTCTTC. Protein sequence: CSTGSLGEQFF.

The J gene is TRBJ2-5, the V gene TRBV2; 9 bases fit TRBD1. The CDR3 totals 14 residues. Germline trimming cut 7 bases from V and 5 bases from J; bases unmatched to any gene: 8. Germline V gene sequence: CDR1 SNHLY, CDR2 FYNNEI. The chain's CDR3 is CASMMDRGRETQYF. CDR3 nucleotide sequence: TGTGCCAGCATGATGGACAGGGGAAGGGAGACCCAGTACTTC.

The CDR3, as DNA: TGCGCCAGCAGCGAACACGCGGAGGGGGCGAGGGGCTACACCTTC. Its protein product is CASSEHAEGARGYTF. V gene TRBV4-1 combines with J gene TRBJ1-2; TRBD1 aligns across 7 bases. The CDR3 runs to 15 residues. Germline V gene lookup returns CDR1 MGHRA and CDR2 YSYEKL. V dropped 5 bases and J dropped 8; count of bases not matched to a gene: 14.

This clone was detected only a few times. V usage is TRBV5-5 and J usage is TRBJ2-2, with D unresolved. From germline, CDR1 is SGHKS and CDR2 YYEKEE (reference sequence). This CDR3 is built from 15 residues. With 0 bases removed from V and 1 base from J, the gap between germline ends came to 7 bases. The CDR3 DNA reads as TGTGCCAGCAGCTTGGCGTACGGGAACACCGGGGAGCTGTTTTTT. It encodes CASSLAYGNTGELFF.

This clone was observed a single time. The chain links TRBV7-2 to TRBJ2-7; D is uncertain. Trimming took off 0 bases at V and 2 bases at J, with 11 bases between the two ends. This CDR3 has 15 residues. The germline V gene has CDR1 SGHTA and CDR2 FQGNSA. The CDR3, as DNA: TGTGCCAGCAGCTTAGCTGTCGGTACTGCCTACGAGCAGTACTTC. This sequence encodes CASSLAVGTAYEQYF.

The V gene is TRBV6-5, the J gene TRBJ1-3; D possibly corresponds to TRBD1 (6 bases). This CDR3 is built from 11 residues. Trimming removed 9 bases from V and 7 bases from J, with 10 bases in between. Germline lookup yields CDR1 MNHEY and CDR2 SVGAGI. For the CDR3, the DNA is TGTGCCAGTCGGGGGGCGAACACCATATATTTT. It specifies CASRGANTIYF.

In this sample, this clone turned up once. The V gene is TRBV7-9, the J gene TRBJ2-3; unclear D gene. The V and J ends lost 5 bases and 3 bases respectively, with 12 bases between them. Germline V CDR1 and CDR2: SEHNR, FQNEAQ (reference sequence). This CDR3 is 14 amino acids long. The CDR3 DNA follows: TGTGCCAGCAGCGGTTTCAAGCGAACAGATACGCAGTATTTT. Translated, it gives CASSGFKRTDTQYF. The whole variable domain, filled in from reference TRBV7-9 and TRBJ2-3, reads DTGVSQNPRHKITKRGQNVTFRCDPISEHNRLYWYRQTLGQGPEFLTYFQNEAQLEKSRLLSDRFSAERPKGSFSTLEIQRTEQGDSAMYLCASSGFKRTDTQYFGPGTRLTVL.

Here the CDR3 DNA reads TGTGCCAGCAGCCCCCGAAGACTAGCGGGAAAAGCCTACGAGCAGTACTTC. This gives the protein CASSPRRLAGKAYEQYF. The chain employs TRBV5-4 and TRBJ2-7, with TRBD2 identical over 11 bases. The V gene end was trimmed by 4 bases and the J gene end by 2 bases; junction bases not matched to a gene: 11. Per germline, CDR1 SGHNT and CDR2 YYREEE (reference sequence). The CDR3 runs 17 residues.

This clone is a singleton in its sample. V gene TRBV4-3 combines with J gene TRBJ2-1; D is possibly TRBD2 (6 bases). The CDR3 spans 15 residues. Trimming took 3 bases from V and 5 from J, leaving 14 bases between them. The germline CDR1 and CDR2 sequences are LGHNA and YSLEER. The chain's CDR3 is CASSQGIGGNNEQFF. In DNA form, the CDR3 reads TGCGCCAGCAGCCAGGGGATTGGAGGGAACAATGAGCAGTTCTTC.

This chain connects TRBV28 to TRBJ1-5; 9 bases align to TRBD1. Germline assignment: CDR1 MDHEN and CDR2 SYDVKM. With 4 bases clipped from V and 1 base from J, the junction kept 5 bases outside the gene matches. This CDR3 is 16 amino acids long. The DNA for the CDR3 is TGTGCCAGCAGTTCGCCTACAGGGGGCAGCAATCAGCCCCAGCATTTT. It encodes CASSSPTGGSNQPQHF.

The chain uses TRBV7-3 and TRBJ2-3, with 9 bases aligning to TRBD1. Trimming cost V 6 bases and J 3 bases; bases outside gene matches: 7. Germline V CDR1 and CDR2: SGHTA, FQGTGA. The CDR3 spans 15 residues. The CDR3 DNA reads TGTGCCAGCAGTTCCGACAGGGGGTCGACAGATACGCAGTATTTT. Translated, it gives CASSSDRGSTDTQYF.

The gene calls are TRBV3-1 (or the pseudogene TRBV3-2) and TRBJ2-3; no clear D. The CDR3 length is 13 residues. Germline-derived CDR1 and CDR2 are LGHDT and YNNKEL (reference sequence). Trimming stripped 4 bases from V and 3 bases from J, with 8 bases between. The CDR3 reads CASSPTETDTQYF. Written as DNA, the CDR3 is TGTGCCAGCAGCCCAACCGAGACAGATACGCAGTATTTT.

The CDR3 sequence: CASSQEGQFYEQYF. The CDR3 DNA follows: TGCGCCAGCAGCCAGGAAGGACAGTTCTACGAGCAGTACTTC. V and J are TRBV4-1 and TRBJ2-7; perhaps TRBD1 as D (6 bases). V was pared by 3 bases and J by 3 bases, with 12 bases between. This CDR3 has 14 residues. CDR1 and CDR2 from the germline V gene are MGHRA and YSYEKL.

The chain has TRBV27 and TRBJ2-7; 8 nucleotides agree with TRBD2. The germline V gene encodes CDR1 MNHEY and CDR2 SMNVEV (reference sequence). The CDR3 consists of 16 residues. V lost 0 bases, J lost 2 bases, and 6 bases stayed unmatched. CDR3 nucleotide sequence: TGTGCCAGCAGTTTATCCCCGGGAGGGGCGGCCTACGAGCAGTACTTC. Protein: CASSLSPGGAAYEQYF.

On this clone itself: With a much larger clone just one base away, this may be a read error. In the same sample, other DNA sequences code for this CDR3. The chain combines TRBV5-1 with TRBJ1-1; the D gene is possibly TRBD1 (5 bases). The CDR3 runs 15 residues. V dropped 3 bases and J dropped 3 bases, with 15 bases sitting between them. Per the germline V gene, CDR1 is SGHRS and CDR2 is YFSETQ. The CDR3 sequence is CASSSRDSPYTEAFF. The CDR3 nucleotides read TGCGCCAGCAGCTCGAGAGACAGCCCTTACACTGAAGCTTTCTTT.

CDR3 loop: CASSTGQDYGYTF. In nucleotides, the CDR3 is TGTGCCAGCTCAACCGGACAAGACTATGGCTACACCTTC. The chain is built from TRBV18 and TRBJ1-2; tentative D call: TRBD1 (5 bases). This CDR3 spans 13 amino acids. Germline V gene lookup returns CDR1 KGHSH and CDR2 LQKENI. Trimming removed 5 bases at V and 3 bases at J, with 10 bases between.

The gene calls are TRBV6-5 and TRBJ1-2, with a weak D call TRBD1 (5 bases). Trimming pared 6 bases from V and 3 bases from J, leaving 17 bases between. Germline V gene sequence: CDR1 MNHEY, CDR2 SVGAGI. The CDR3 contains 15 residues. The CDR3 DNA reads TGTGCCAGCAGACCAAGCAAGGGGTTGGACTATGGCTACACCTTC. It translates to CASRPSKGLDYGYTF.